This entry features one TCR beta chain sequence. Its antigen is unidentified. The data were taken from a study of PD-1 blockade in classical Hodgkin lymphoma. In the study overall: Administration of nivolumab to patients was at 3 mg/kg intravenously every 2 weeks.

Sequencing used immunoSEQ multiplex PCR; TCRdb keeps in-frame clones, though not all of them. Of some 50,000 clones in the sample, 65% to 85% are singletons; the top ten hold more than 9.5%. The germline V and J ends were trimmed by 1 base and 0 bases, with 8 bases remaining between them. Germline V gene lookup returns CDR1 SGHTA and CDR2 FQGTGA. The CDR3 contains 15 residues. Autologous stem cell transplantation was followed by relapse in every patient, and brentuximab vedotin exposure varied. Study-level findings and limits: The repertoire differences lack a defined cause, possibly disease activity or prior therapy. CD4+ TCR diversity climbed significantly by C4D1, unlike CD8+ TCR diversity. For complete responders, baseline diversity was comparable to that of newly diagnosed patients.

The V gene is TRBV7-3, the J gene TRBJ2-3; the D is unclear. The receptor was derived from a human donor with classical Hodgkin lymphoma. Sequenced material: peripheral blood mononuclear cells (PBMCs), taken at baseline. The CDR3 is CASSLMGGSTDTQYF. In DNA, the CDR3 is TGTGCCAGCAGCTTAATGGGTGGCAGCACAGATACGCAGTATTTT.